In its sample, the clone carrying this T cell receptor (beta chain) was seen many times. Its antigen is unidentified. These data belong to a study of neurological immune-mediated disorders. In germline, CDR1 is SGHRS, CDR2 YFSETQ. V was pared by 4 bases and J by 3 bases, with 14 bases between. The CDR3 length is 14 residues. cDNA synthesis was performed by 5'RACE with 10-nucleotide random UMIs. TCRdb fed the 5' RACE reads into MiXCR, producing one record per CDR3 protein. The profile covers roughly 80,000 distinct CDR3 sequences, with 17% appearing a single time and 15% taken by the ten largest. Study outcomes and limitations: Falling below healthy controls, multiple sclerosis showed the least TCR clonal expansion, while HTLV-1-associated myelopathy showed the most.

A blood bank in Maryland, USA, provided the volunteers who served as healthy controls. The sequencing input was PBMCs. The receptor comes from a woman aged 35 to 49 in good health. The V and J genes are TRBV5-1 and TRBJ2-7, with a possible D match to TRBD1 (6 bases). The chain's CDR3 is CASSKDRRYYEQYV. CDR3 bases: TGCGCCAGCAGCAAAGACAGGAGATACTACGAGCAGTACGTC.